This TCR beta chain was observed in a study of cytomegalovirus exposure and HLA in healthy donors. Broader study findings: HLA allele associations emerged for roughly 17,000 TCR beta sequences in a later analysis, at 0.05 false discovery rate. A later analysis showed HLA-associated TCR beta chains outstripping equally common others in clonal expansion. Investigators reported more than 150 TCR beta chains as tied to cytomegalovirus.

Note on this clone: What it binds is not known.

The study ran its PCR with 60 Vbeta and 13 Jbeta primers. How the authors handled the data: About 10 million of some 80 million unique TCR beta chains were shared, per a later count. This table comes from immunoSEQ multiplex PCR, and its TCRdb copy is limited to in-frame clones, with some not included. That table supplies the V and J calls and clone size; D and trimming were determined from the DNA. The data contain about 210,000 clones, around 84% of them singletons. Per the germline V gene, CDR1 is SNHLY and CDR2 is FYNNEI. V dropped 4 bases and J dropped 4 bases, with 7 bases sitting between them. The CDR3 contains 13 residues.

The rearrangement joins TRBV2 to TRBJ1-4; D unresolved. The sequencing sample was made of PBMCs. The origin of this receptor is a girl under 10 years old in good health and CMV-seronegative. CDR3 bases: TGTGCCAGCAGTGTCAGGCGTAATGAAAAACTGTTTTTT. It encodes CASSVRRNEKLFF.